This T cell receptor beta chain was documented in a study of tissue T cells after allogeneic stem cell transplantation. Turning to the study itself: Of the grafts for graft-versus-host disease patients, four were unmodified and three CD34-selected. The study's findings and limits: Only a limited share of tissue TCRs appeared in blood or spleen.

Worth noting for this clone: Its matching antigen is unknown.

Sequencing used immunoSEQ multiplex PCR; TCRdb keeps in-frame clones, though not all of them. The repertoire holds tens of thousands of clones, with just under 95% as singletons. The TCR comes from a woman aged 40-75 years who later had graft-versus-host disease after an allogeneic stem cell transplant. Sequenced here: blood, sampled before transplantation.

CDR3 amino acids: CASSQDLGGNEKLFF. The CDR3 region has the DNA TGTGCCAGCAGCCAAGACCTGGGGGGGAATGAAAAACTGTTTTTT. The chain recombines TRBV4-2 with TRBJ1-4, with D possibly being TRBD1 (5 bases). Germline V gene data show CDR1 as LGHNA and CDR2 as YNFKEQ. The CDR3 consists of 15 residues. The ends were cut back, 0 bases at V and 5 bases at J, with 10 bases in the middle.